This T cell receptor beta chain stems from a study of blood T cell repertoires in COVID-19. The CDR3 is 16 residues long. Per germline, CDR1 SGHVS and CDR2 FQNEAQ. J gave up 4 bases and V 5 bases, and 12 bases lay outside the gene matches. Here immunoSEQ multiplex PCR was the method, and the copy in TCRdb shows in-frame clones only, minus some. The sample lists just over 350,000 clones, roughly 90% seen once, with roughly 7.2% in the top ten. This sequence was found in a woman in her fifties or sixties with COVID-19, enrolled during active disease. Material: peripheral blood. This chain connects TRBV7-8 to TRBJ1-2, with 8 bases lining up with TRBD1. As DNA, the CDR3 is TGTGCCAGCAGCGCAAACCGGGACAGGAACTCCTATGGCTACACCTTC. Residues: CASSANRDRNSYGYTF.